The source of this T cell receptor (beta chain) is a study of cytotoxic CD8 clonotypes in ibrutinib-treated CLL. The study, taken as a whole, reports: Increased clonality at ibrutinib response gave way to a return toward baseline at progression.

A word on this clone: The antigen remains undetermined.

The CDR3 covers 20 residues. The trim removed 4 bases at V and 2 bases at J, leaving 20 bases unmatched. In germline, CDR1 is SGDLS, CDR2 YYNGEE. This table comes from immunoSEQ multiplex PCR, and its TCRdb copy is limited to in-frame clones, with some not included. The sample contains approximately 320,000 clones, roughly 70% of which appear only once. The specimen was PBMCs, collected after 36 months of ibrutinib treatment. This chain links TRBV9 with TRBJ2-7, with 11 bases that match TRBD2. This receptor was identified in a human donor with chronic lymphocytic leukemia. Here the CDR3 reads CASSPTYGVAGGPLAYEQYF. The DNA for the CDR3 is TGTGCCAGCAGCCCAACCTACGGGGTAGCGGGAGGGCCCCTAGCCTACGAGCAGTACTTC.